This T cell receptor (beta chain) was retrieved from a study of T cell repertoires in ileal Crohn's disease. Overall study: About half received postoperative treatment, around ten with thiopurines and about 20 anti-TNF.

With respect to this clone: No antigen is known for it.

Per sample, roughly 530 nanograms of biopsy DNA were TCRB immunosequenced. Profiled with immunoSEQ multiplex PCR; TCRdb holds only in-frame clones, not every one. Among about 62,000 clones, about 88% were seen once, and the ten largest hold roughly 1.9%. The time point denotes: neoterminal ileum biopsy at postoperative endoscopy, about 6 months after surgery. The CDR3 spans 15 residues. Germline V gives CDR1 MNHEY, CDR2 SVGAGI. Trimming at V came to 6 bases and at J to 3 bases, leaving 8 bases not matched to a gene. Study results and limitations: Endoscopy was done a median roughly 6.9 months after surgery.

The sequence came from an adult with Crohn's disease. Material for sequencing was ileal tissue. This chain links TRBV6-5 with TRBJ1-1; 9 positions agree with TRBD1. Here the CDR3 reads CASSLSGTGYTEAFF. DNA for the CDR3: TGTGCCAGCAGCTTATCGGGGACAGGGTACACTGAAGCTTTCTTT.